The rows below give T cell receptor beta chains drawn from one sample of a study of blood T cells in healthy people across ages. TCRdb reanalysed the 5' RACE reads using MiXCR and keeps one entry per CDR3 protein. This sample has some 880,000 distinct CDR3 sequences; roughly 40% occur once, and the top ten carry approximately 12%. The sequencing sample was made of blood. The receptor set was obtained from a man aged 18 to 30 in good health. Both conserved end residues are part of each CDR3. D genes are given only for firm matches. Clone size is given for some rows only: seen once, a few or many times, or a class if the clone is expanded.

TRBV14	-	TRBJ2-2	-	CASSPRIFTGELFF	TGTGCCAGCAGCCCACGGATTTTCACCGGGGAGCTGTTTTTT
TRBV7-9	-	TRBJ2-5	-	CASSPSPSGEETQYF	TGTGCCAGCAGCCCTAGCCCCTCGGGGGAAGAGACCCAGTACTTC
TRBV4-2	-	TRBJ2-4	-	CASSQVYPGNIQYF	TGTGCCAGCAGCCAGGTGTACCCGGGAAACATTCAGTACTTC
TRBV7-3	TRBD2	TRBJ2-1	few	CASSLRGGWDEQFF	TGTGCCAGCAGCTTACGGGGGGGCTGGGATGAGCAGTTCTTC
TRBV9	TRBD1	TRBJ2-7	-	CASSIGTASYEQYF	TGTGCCAGCAGCATAGGGACAGCGAGCTACGAGCAGTACTTC
TRBV20-1	TRBD1	TRBJ1-5	-	CSARFPGGKGNQPQHF	TGCAGTGCTCGCTTCCCAGGGGGCAAAGGCAATCAGCCCCAGCATTTT
TRBV27	TRBD1	TRBJ2-3	few	CASSRPGQGASTQYF	TGTGCCAGCAGTCGCCCGGGACAGGGCGCGAGTACGCAGTATTTT
TRBV6-2/TRBV6-3	TRBD2	TRBJ2-1	-	CASSYSPASGGYYNEQFF	TGTGCCAGCAGTTACTCCCCGGCTAGCGGGGGGTACTACAATGAGCAGTTCTTC
TRBV12-3/TRBV12-4	TRBD1	TRBJ1-2	-	CASRIPEQGSYGYTF	TGTGCCAGCAGGATACCTGAACAGGGGTCCTATGGCTACACCTTC
TRBV20-1	-	TRBJ1-1	-	CSARDGGGDTEAFF	TGCAGTGCTAGAGATGGAGGGGGTGACACTGAAGCTTTCTTT
TRBV20-1	-	TRBJ2-1	few	CSARTSNEQFF	TGCAGTGCGAGAACTAGCAATGAGCAGTTCTTC
TRBV20-1	TRBD2	TRBJ2-4	few	CSAIRTSGLGAKNIQYF	TGCAGTGCTATTCGGACTAGCGGGTTGGGGGCCAAAAACATTCAGTACTTC
TRBV9	-	TRBJ2-3	few	CASSAPRVTSTDTQYF	TGTGCCAGCAGCGCCCCCAGAGTTACTAGCACAGATACGCAGTATTTT
TRBV13	-	TRBJ1-2	many	CASSSQAEGYTF	TGTGCCAGCAGCTCGCAGGCGGAAGGCTACACCTTC
TRBV9	TRBD2	TRBJ2-5	-	CASSVGSSGGVETQYF	TGTGCCAGCAGCGTAGGGTCTAGCGGGGGGGTGGAGACCCAGTACTTC
TRBV7-2	TRBD1	TRBJ2-2	few	CASSLARGQGELFF	TGTGCCAGCAGCTTAGCGAGGGGACAGGGGGAGCTGTTTTTT
TRBV9	-	TRBJ1-6	few	CASSVVDEKGSPLHF	TGTGCCAGCAGCGTAGTCGACGAAAAGGGTTCACCCCTCCACTTT
TRBV9	-	TRBJ1-6	-	CASSVAVTENSPLHF	TGTGCCAGCAGCGTAGCCGTGACAGAAAATTCACCCCTCCACTTT
TRBV5-1	-	TRBJ2-3	few	CASTAQASSTDTQYF	TGCGCCAGCACCGCACAGGCCTCTAGCACAGATACGCAGTATTTT
TRBV27	-	TRBJ2-7	-	CASSRVGAEQYF	TGTGCCAGCAGTCGAGTCGGCGCCGAGCAGTACTTC
TRBV29-1	-	TRBJ1-2	many	CSVEEQSDGYTF	TGCAGCGTTGAAGAGCAATCGGATGGCTACACCTTC
TRBV14	-	TRBJ1-2	many	CASSQVTTTDYGYTF	TGTGCCAGCAGCCAAGTTACTACCACAGACTATGGCTACACCTTC
TRBV4-3	-	TRBJ2-1	few	CASSSYNERFF	TGCGCCAGCAGCTCCTACAATGAGCGGTTCTTC
TRBV4-3	TRBD1	TRBJ1-1	-	CASSQGGTGSQLGTEAFF	TGCGCCAGCAGCCAAGGAGGGACAGGGTCCCAACTTGGCACTGAAGCTTTCTTT
TRBV20-1	TRBD2	TRBJ2-1	-	CSASFSAGGLGAYNEQFF	TGCAGTGCTAGCTTTTCAGCGGGGGGTCTCGGCGCCTACAATGAGCAGTTCTTC
TRBV7-2	TRBD2	TRBJ2-3	once	CASSLNRPGGDTQYF	TGTGCCAGCAGCTTAAACAGACCGGGGGGAGATACGCAGTATTTT
TRBV5-6	TRBD1	TRBJ1-5	few	CASSVSTGAGAYSNQPQHF	TGTGCCAGCAGCGTCTCCACAGGGGCAGGGGCGTATAGCAATCAGCCCCAGCATTTT
TRBV9	-	TRBJ2-3	-	CASSGGEGSTDTQYF	TGTGCCAGCAGCGGTGGAGAGGGTAGCACAGATACGCAGTATTTT
TRBV15	-	TRBJ1-4	-	CATSRPGGPEGEKLFF	TGTGCCACCAGCAGACCCGGGGGCCCTGAGGGTGAAAAACTGTTTTTT
TRBV12-3/TRBV12-4	TRBD2	TRBJ2-5	-	CASTKTGTRPQETQYF	TGTGCCAGCACTAAAACCGGGACTAGGCCCCAAGAGACCCAGTACTTC
TRBV12-3/TRBV12-4	TRBD2	TRBJ2-4	-	CASSGAGGKAKNIQYF	TGTGCCAGCAGTGGAGCGGGGGGGAAAGCCAAAAACATTCAGTACTTC
TRBV7-2	-	TRBJ2-1	many	CASSSSRGDNEQFF	TGTGCCAGCAGCTCCTCTCGAGGTGACAATGAGCAGTTCTTC
TRBV20-1	-	TRBJ2-7	many	CSARPVSNPHEQYF	TGCAGTGCTAGGCCGGTGTCAAACCCCCACGAGCAGTACTTC
TRBV29-1	TRBD2	TRBJ2-3	-	CSVGTSGAADTQYF	TGCAGCGTCGGGACTAGCGGTGCCGCAGATACGCAGTATTTT
TRBV29-1	-	TRBJ2-3	-	CSVSKQLTGTQYF	TGCAGCGTTTCTAAGCAGCTCACAGGTACGCAGTATTTT
TRBV7-2	-	TRBJ2-1	-	CASSKKGGGNNEQFF	TGTGCCAGCAGTAAAAAGGGGGGCGGCAACAATGAGCAGTTCTTC
TRBV12-3/TRBV12-4	TRBD1	TRBJ1-2	-	CASSVDRVDGYTF	TGTGCCAGCAGTGTGGACAGGGTAGATGGCTACACCTTC
TRBV20-1	-	TRBJ2-2	-	CSARAGVGTGELFF	TGCAGTGCTAGAGCAGGGGTGGGAACCGGGGAGCTGTTTTTT
TRBV6-1	-	TRBJ1-2	-	CASRVEDCGYTF	TGTGCCAGCAGGGTCGAAGACTGTGGCTACACCTTC
TRBV12-3/TRBV12-4	-	TRBJ2-3	many	CALATTTDTQYF	TGTGCCTTAGCCACAACTACAGATACGCAGTATTTT
TRBV4-1	TRBD1	TRBJ2-1	many	CASSQNDRDSSYNEQFF	TGCGCCAGCAGCCAAAACGACCGGGACAGCTCCTACAATGAGCAGTTCTTC
TRBV7-2	TRBD1	TRBJ2-3	-	CASSARQGSDTQYF	TGTGCCAGCAGCGCCAGACAGGGGTCAGATACGCAGTATTTT
TRBV9	TRBD1	TRBJ2-2	few	CASSGTGPNTGELFF	TGTGCCAGCAGTGGGACAGGGCCTAACACCGGGGAGCTGTTTTTT
TRBV5-4	TRBD2	TRBJ2-5	-	CASSRTSGSGETQYF	TGTGCCAGCAGCCGGACTAGCGGGAGTGGGGAGACCCAGTACTTC
TRBV5-1	TRBD2	TRBJ2-7	few	CASSRGVGLAVYEQYF	TGCGCCAGCAGCCGAGGTGTGGGACTAGCGGTCTACGAGCAGTACTTC
TRBV10-3	-	TRBJ1-2	-	CAISEGRSEHGYTF	TGTGCCATCAGTGAGGGCAGGTCTGAACACGGCTACACCTTC